This T cell receptor (beta chain) comes out of a study of T cell responses to AZD1222 COVID-19 vaccine. Study-level results: Nearly half of unique spike-specific TCRs reportedly avoided B.1.351 and B.1.1.7 mutated regions. Clonal diversity was possibly underestimated, and white British individuals and females predominated among donors.

The protocol was immunoSEQ multiplex PCR, while the TCRdb copy is restricted to in-frame clones and leaves out a portion. The data contain 120,000 to 150,000 clones, around 90% of them singletons. Only one count was recorded for this clone. Antigen specificity is unknown. The CDR3 ends on some other residue instead of the conserved phenylalanine or tryptophan, so this is likely a read error. Because the CDR3's place on the DNA is in doubt, the DNA is left out and the CDR3 is given as listed by TCRdb. Second doses at about 4 or about 12 weeks were pooled. Germline V CDR1 and CDR2: SQVTM, ANQGSEA. The CDR3 sequence runs 10 residues, both termini included.

The chain has TRBV29-1 and TRBJ2-7. The sequence was collected from an adult who received the AZD1222 COVID-19 vaccine. The sample here was peripheral blood, taken 28 days after the second AZD1222 dose. CDR3 amino acids: CSVEAEPGPD.